This T cell receptor (beta chain) derives from a study of blood T cell repertoires in COVID-19. Sequencing was performed with immunoSEQ multiplex PCR; in TCRdb, only in-frame clones are kept and a portion is missing. The sample lists fewer than 400,000 clones; roughly 89% were seen once. This clone was found once. Sequenced sample: peripheral blood. The TCR was taken from a woman in her twenties or thirties with COVID-19, enrolled during active disease.

The CDR3 is CASSYTGATNEKLFF. The DNA for the CDR3 is TGTGCCAGCAGTTACACAGGGGCAACTAATGAAAAACTGTTTTTT. The rearrangement links TRBV6-5 to TRBJ1-4; 7 nucleotides align to TRBD1. After removal of 2 bases from V and 0 bases from J, the junction contained 0 bases not matched to a gene. This CDR3 spans 15 amino acids. Germline CDR1 reads MNHEY; CDR2 reads SVGAGI.